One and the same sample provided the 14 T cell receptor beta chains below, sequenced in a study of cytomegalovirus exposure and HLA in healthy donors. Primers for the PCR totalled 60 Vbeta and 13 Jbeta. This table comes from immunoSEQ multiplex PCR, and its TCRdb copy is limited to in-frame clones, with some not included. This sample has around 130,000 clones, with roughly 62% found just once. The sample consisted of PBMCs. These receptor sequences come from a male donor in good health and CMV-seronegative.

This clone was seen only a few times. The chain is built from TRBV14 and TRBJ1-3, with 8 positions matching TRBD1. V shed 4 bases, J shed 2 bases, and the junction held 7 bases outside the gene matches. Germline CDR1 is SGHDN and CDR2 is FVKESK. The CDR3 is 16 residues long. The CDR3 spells CASSPRQGTTGNTIYF. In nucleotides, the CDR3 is TGTGCCAGCAGCCCCCGACAGGGGACTACTGGAAACACCATATATTTT.

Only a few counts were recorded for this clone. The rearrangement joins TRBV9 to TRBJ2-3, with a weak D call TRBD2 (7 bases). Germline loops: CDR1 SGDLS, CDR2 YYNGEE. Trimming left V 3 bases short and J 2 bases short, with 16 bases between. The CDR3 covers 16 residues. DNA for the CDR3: TGTGCCAGCAGCGCAATTGGGCGGGGGCTCACAGATACGCAGTATTTT. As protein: CASSAIGRGLTDTQYF.

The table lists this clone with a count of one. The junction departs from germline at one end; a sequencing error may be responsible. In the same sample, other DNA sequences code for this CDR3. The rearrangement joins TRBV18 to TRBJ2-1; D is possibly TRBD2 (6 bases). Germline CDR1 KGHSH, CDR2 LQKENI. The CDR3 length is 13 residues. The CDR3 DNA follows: TGTGCTAGCTCACTCGCTAGCGACTATGAGCAGTTCTTC. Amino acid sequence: CASSLASDYEQFF. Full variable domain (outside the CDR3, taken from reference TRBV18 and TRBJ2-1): NAGVMQNPRHLVRRRGQEARLRCSPMKGHSHVYWYRQLPEEGLKFMVYLQKENIIDESGMPKERFSAEFPKEGPSILRIQQVVRGDSAAYFCASSLASDYEQFFGPGTRLTVL.

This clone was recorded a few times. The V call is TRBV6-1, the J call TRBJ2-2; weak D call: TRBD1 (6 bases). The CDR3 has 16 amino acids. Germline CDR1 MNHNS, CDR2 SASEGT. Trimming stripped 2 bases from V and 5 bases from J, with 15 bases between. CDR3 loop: CASSERGRGLTGELFF. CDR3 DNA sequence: TGTGCCAGCAGTGAAAGGGGCAGGGGTTTGACCGGGGAGCTGTTTTTT.

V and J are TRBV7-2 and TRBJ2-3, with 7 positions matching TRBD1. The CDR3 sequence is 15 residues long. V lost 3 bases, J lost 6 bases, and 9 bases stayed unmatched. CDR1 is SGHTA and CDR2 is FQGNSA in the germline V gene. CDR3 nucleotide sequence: TGTGCCAGCAGCTTGAGACAGGGTGGAGTCGATACGCAGTATTTT. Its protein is CASSLRQGGVDTQYF.

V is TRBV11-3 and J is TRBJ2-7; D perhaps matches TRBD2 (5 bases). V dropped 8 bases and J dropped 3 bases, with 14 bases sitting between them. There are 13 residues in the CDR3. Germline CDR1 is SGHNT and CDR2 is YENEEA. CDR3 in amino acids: CASSRGQNYEQYF. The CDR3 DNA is TGTGCCAGCTCCCGAGGGCAGAACTACGAGCAGTACTTC.

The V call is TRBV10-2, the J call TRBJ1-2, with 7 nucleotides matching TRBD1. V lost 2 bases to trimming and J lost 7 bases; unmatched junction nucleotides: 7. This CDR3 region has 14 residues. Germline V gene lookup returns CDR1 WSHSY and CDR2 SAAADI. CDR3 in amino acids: CASSEPDRATGYTF. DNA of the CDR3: TGCGCCAGCAGTGAGCCTGACAGGGCCACTGGCTACACCTTC.

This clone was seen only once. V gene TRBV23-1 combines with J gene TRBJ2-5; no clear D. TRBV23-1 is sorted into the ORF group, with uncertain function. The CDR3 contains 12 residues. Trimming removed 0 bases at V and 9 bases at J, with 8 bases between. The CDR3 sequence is CASSQSPRSQYF. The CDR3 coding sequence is TGCGCCAGCAGTCAATCCCCCCGGTCCCAGTACTTC.

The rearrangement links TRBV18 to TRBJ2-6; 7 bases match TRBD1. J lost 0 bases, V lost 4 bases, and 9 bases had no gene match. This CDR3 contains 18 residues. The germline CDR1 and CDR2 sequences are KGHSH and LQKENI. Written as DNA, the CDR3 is TGTGCCAGCTCACAGCGACAGGGCTTGAGCTCTGGGGCCAACGTCCTGACTTTC. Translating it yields CASSQRQGLSSGANVLTF.

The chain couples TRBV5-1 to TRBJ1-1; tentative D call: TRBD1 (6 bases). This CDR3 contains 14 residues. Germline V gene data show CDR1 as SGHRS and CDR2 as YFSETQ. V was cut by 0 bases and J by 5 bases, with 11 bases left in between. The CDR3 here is CASSLGGGRTEAFF. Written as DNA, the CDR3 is TGCGCCAGCAGCTTGGGAGGGGGAAGGACTGAAGCTTTCTTT.

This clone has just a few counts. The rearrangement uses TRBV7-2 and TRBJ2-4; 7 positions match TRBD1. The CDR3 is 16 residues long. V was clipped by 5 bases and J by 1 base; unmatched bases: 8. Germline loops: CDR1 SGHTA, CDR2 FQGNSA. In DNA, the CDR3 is TGTGCCAGCAGCCCCCAGACAGGGCTCGCCAAAAACATTCAGTACTTC. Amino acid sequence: CASSPQTGLAKNIQYF.

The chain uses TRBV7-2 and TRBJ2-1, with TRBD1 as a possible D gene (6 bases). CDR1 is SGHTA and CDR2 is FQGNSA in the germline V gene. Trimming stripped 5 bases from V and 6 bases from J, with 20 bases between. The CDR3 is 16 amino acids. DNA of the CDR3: TGTGCCAGCAGCCCCCTGGGGGCAGTAGTTCGCAATGAGCAGTTCTTC. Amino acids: CASSPLGAVVRNEQFF.

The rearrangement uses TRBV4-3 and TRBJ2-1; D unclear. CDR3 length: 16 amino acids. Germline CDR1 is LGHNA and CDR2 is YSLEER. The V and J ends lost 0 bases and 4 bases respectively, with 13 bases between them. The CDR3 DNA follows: TGCGCCAGCAGCCAAGAACGAGTCCTTACTTACAATGAGCAGTTCTTC. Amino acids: CASSQERVLTYNEQFF.

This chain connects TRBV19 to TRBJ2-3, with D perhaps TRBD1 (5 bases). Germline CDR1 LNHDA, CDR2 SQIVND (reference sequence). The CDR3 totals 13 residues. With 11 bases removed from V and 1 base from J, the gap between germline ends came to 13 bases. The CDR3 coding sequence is TGTGCCGTAACAGGTATCCGCACAGATACGCAGTATTTT. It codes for CAVTGIRTDTQYF.